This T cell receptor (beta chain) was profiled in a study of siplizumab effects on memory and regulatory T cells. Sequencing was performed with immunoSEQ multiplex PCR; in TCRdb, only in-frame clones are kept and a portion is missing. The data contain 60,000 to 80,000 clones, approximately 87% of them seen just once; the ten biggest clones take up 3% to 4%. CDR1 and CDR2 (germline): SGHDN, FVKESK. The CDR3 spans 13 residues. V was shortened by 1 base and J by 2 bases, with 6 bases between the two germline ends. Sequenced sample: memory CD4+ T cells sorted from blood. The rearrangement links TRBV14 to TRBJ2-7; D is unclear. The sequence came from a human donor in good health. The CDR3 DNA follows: TGTGCCAGCAGCCAAGCTCAGACCTACGAGCAGTACTTC. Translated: CASSQAQTYEQYF.